Reported below is one T cell receptor (beta chain). Libraries were prepared by immunoSEQ multiplex PCR; TCRdb keeps only in-frame clonotypes and omits some of them. Among about 150,000 clones listed, 75% to 85% were seen once. This entry belongs to a study of blood T cell repertoires in COVID-19. The germline CDR1 and CDR2 sequences are LGHNA and YNFKEQ. V lost 0 bases to trimming and J lost 6 bases; unmatched junction nucleotides: 5. The CDR3 contains 17 residues. Sequenced: peripheral blood. This clonotype originated in a woman aged 45-65 years with acute or convalescent COVID-19. The chain carries TRBV4-2 and TRBJ1-6; 10 nucleotides agree with TRBD1. CDR3 nucleotides: TGTGCCAGCAGCCAAGAACCCCGGACAGGGGGTAATTCACCCCTCCACTTT. This encodes CASSQEPRTGGNSPLHF.